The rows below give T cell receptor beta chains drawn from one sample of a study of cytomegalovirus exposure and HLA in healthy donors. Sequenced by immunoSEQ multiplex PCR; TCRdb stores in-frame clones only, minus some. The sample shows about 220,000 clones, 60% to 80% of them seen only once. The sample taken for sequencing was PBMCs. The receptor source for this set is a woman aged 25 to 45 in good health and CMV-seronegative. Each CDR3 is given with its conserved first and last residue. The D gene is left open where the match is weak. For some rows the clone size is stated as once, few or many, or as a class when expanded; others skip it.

CDR3aa: CASSFALDRGSYNEQFF
CDR3nt: TGTGCCAGCAGCTTTGCCCTGGACAGGGGCTCCTACAATGAGCAGTTCTTC
d_gene: TRBD1
v_gene: TRBV11-3
abundance: -
j_gene: TRBJ2-1

CDR3aa: CASSVEGLGLSGNTIYF
CDR3nt: TGTGCCAGCAGCGTAGAGGGACTTGGACTCTCTGGAAACACCATATATTTT
d_gene: -
v_gene: TRBV9
abundance: -
j_gene: TRBJ1-3

CDR3aa: CASSPKARPTRNPYGYTF
CDR3nt: TGCGCCAGCAGCCCTAAGGCGCGGCCCACAAGGAACCCCTATGGCTACACCTTC
d_gene: -
v_gene: TRBV4-1
abundance: -
j_gene: TRBJ1-2

CDR3aa: CASWVAGGFNEQFF
CDR3nt: TGTGCCAGCTGGGTAGCGGGGGGGTTCAATGAGCAGTTCTTC
d_gene: TRBD2
v_gene: TRBV2
abundance: -
j_gene: TRBJ2-1

CDR3aa: CAWRFRGMGYEQYF
CDR3nt: TGTGCCTGGAGGTTCAGGGGCATGGGCTACGAGCAGTACTTC
d_gene: -
v_gene: TRBV30
abundance: -
j_gene: TRBJ2-7

CDR3aa: CASRLTARYEQYF
CDR3nt: TGTGCCAGCAGATTGACAGCTCGCTACGAGCAGTACTTC
d_gene: -
v_gene: TRBV27
abundance: -
j_gene: TRBJ2-7

CDR3aa: CAWSVNGGISSEAFF
CDR3nt: TGTGCCTGGAGTGTAAACGGGGGGATAAGCTCTGAAGCTTTCTTT
d_gene: -
v_gene: TRBV30
abundance: -
j_gene: TRBJ1-1

CDR3aa: CASSEQGARGYTF
CDR3nt: TGTGCCAGCAGTGAACAGGGGGCGCGCGGCTACACCTTC
d_gene: TRBD1
v_gene: TRBV6-5
abundance: -
j_gene: TRBJ1-2

CDR3aa: CASSGGQGVGELFF
CDR3nt: TGCGCCAGCAGTGGGGGACAGGGTGTTGGGGAGCTGTTTTTT
d_gene: TRBD1
v_gene: TRBV10-1
abundance: -
j_gene: TRBJ2-2

CDR3aa: CASSFLSGANVLTF
CDR3nt: TGTGCCAGCAGCTTTCTCTCTGGGGCCAACGTCCTGACTTTC
d_gene: -
v_gene: TRBV7-9
abundance: -
j_gene: TRBJ2-6

CDR3aa: CASSLAPSGPNEQFF
CDR3nt: TGCGCCAGCAGCTTAGCGCCTAGCGGCCCCAATGAGCAGTTCTTC
d_gene: TRBD2
v_gene: TRBV5-1
abundance: -
j_gene: TRBJ2-1

CDR3aa: CASSLSSLAGVNEQFF
CDR3nt: TGTGCCAGCAGTTTATCCAGTCTAGCGGGAGTGAATGAGCAGTTCTTC
d_gene: TRBD2
v_gene: TRBV27
abundance: -
j_gene: TRBJ2-1

CDR3aa: CASSQGPRTSGIRKSTDTQYF
CDR3nt: TGCGCCAGCAGCCAGGGCCCTCGGACTAGCGGGATTCGTAAGAGCACAGATACGCAGTATTTT
d_gene: TRBD2
v_gene: TRBV4-1
abundance: -
j_gene: TRBJ2-3

CDR3aa: CASSLAGSGHEQFF
CDR3nt: TGTGCCAGCAGCTTAGCGGGTAGCGGGCATGAGCAGTTCTTC
d_gene: TRBD2
v_gene: TRBV7-9
abundance: -
j_gene: TRBJ2-1

CDR3aa: CASTAGSEAFF
CDR3nt: TGTGCCAGCACCGCGGGGTCTGAAGCTTTCTTT
d_gene: -
v_gene: TRBV6-1
abundance: -
j_gene: TRBJ1-1

CDR3aa: CASHRDFNEKLFF
CDR3nt: TGTGCCAGCCACAGGGATTTTAATGAAAAACTGTTTTTT
d_gene: -
v_gene: TRBV18
abundance: -
j_gene: TRBJ1-4

CDR3aa: CASSELAGAVDTQYF
CDR3nt: TGTGCCAGCAGTGAACTAGCGGGGGCCGTTGATACGCAGTATTTT
d_gene: TRBD2
v_gene: TRBV6-1
abundance: -
j_gene: TRBJ2-3

CDR3aa: CASSHRGTAGTHNEQFF
CDR3nt: TGTGCCAGCAGCCACCGCGGAACAGCGGGGACACATAATGAGCAGTTCTTC
d_gene: -
v_gene: TRBV11-3
abundance: -
j_gene: TRBJ2-1

CDR3aa: CASSIGADKETQYF
CDR3nt: TGTGCCAGTAGTATTGGCGCAGACAAAGAGACCCAGTACTTC
d_gene: -
v_gene: TRBV19
abundance: once
j_gene: TRBJ2-5

CDR3aa: CASSVAHLQEQYF
CDR3nt: TGTGCCAGCAGCGTCGCACACCTCCAGGAGCAGTACTTC
d_gene: -
v_gene: TRBV7-8
abundance: -
j_gene: TRBJ2-7

CDR3aa: CASSRLTQELMNTEAFF
CDR3nt: TGCGCCAGCAGTCGCCTCACACAGGAGCTCATGAACACTGAAGCTTTCTTT
d_gene: -
v_gene: TRBV5-1
abundance: -
j_gene: TRBJ1-1

CDR3aa: CASTSSGGAYEQYF
CDR3nt: TGTGCCAGCACCTCTAGCGGGGGGGCCTACGAGCAGTACTTC
d_gene: TRBD2
v_gene: TRBV25-1
abundance: -
j_gene: TRBJ2-7

CDR3aa: CSSSPRGTSGGKPYNEQFF
CDR3nt: TGTTCCAGCAGCCCTAGGGGGACTAGCGGGGGGAAGCCCTACAATGAGCAGTTCTTC
d_gene: TRBD2
v_gene: TRBV7-9
abundance: -
j_gene: TRBJ2-1

CDR3aa: CASSFRGRTSGRYEQYF
CDR3nt: TGTGCCAGCAGCTTCAGGGGGAGGACTAGCGGGAGGTACGAGCAGTACTTC
d_gene: TRBD2
v_gene: TRBV11-1
abundance: few
j_gene: TRBJ2-7

CDR3aa: CASSLDGGGAVDTQYF
CDR3nt: TGTGCCAGCAGCTTAGACGGCGGGGGGGCCGTAGATACGCAGTATTTT
d_gene: TRBD2
v_gene: TRBV11-2
abundance: -
j_gene: TRBJ2-3

CDR3aa: CASSEHAGVQTGELFF
CDR3nt: TGTGCCAGCAGTGAACATGCAGGGGTGCAAACCGGGGAGCTGTTTTTT
d_gene: -
v_gene: TRBV6-1
abundance: -
j_gene: TRBJ2-2

CDR3aa: CASSARGEQYF
CDR3nt: TGTGCCAGCAGCGCCCGAGGCGAGCAGTACTTC
d_gene: -
v_gene: TRBV5-8
abundance: -
j_gene: TRBJ2-7

CDR3aa: CASSLWGGYNTIYF
CDR3nt: TGTGCCAGCAGCTTGTGGGGGGGTTACAACACCATATATTTT
d_gene: -
v_gene: TRBV5-6
abundance: -
j_gene: TRBJ1-3

CDR3aa: CASAPGGGQETQYF
CDR3nt: TGTGCCAGTGCCCCGGGGGGGGGCCAAGAGACCCAGTACTTC
d_gene: TRBD2
v_gene: TRBV19
abundance: -
j_gene: TRBJ2-5

CDR3aa: CASSYQELNEQFF
CDR3nt: TGTGCCAGCAGTTACCAGGAATTGAATGAGCAGTTCTTC
d_gene: -
v_gene: TRBV6-5
abundance: once
j_gene: TRBJ2-1

CDR3aa: CASSLGQGSYGYTF
CDR3nt: TGTGCCAGCAGCTTAGGCCAGGGGAGCTATGGCTACACCTTC
d_gene: -
v_gene: TRBV7-9
abundance: -
j_gene: TRBJ1-2

CDR3aa: CAWSLRTSMNTEAFF
CDR3nt: TGTGCCTGGAGCCTAAGGACTTCGATGAACACTGAAGCTTTCTTT
d_gene: -
v_gene: TRBV30
abundance: few
j_gene: TRBJ1-1

CDR3aa: CASSDSATSGDYNEQFF
CDR3nt: TGTGCCAGCAGTGACTCGGCGACTAGCGGGGACTACAATGAGCAGTTCTTC
d_gene: TRBD2
v_gene: TRBV6-4
abundance: -
j_gene: TRBJ2-1

CDR3aa: CASSTGQGSSSNSPLHF
CDR3nt: TGTGCCAGCAGTACCGGACAGGGCTCAAGTTCTAATTCACCCCTCCACTTT
d_gene: TRBD1
v_gene: TRBV25-1
abundance: -
j_gene: TRBJ1-6

CDR3aa: CATNPGWGYGYTF
CDR3nt: TGTGCCACCAACCCAGGGTGGGGCTATGGCTACACCTTC
d_gene: -
v_gene: TRBV6-6
abundance: -
j_gene: TRBJ1-2

CDR3aa: CASSLEAYANTEAFF
CDR3nt: TGTGCCAGCAGTCTCGAGGCCTACGCGAACACTGAAGCTTTCTTT
d_gene: -
v_gene: TRBV6-1
abundance: -
j_gene: TRBJ1-1

CDR3aa: CASSLTGAMNTEAFF
CDR3nt: TGTGCCAGCAGCTTAACGGGAGCCATGAACACTGAAGCTTTCTTT
d_gene: -
v_gene: TRBV7-2
abundance: -
j_gene: TRBJ1-1

CDR3aa: CASRDRGQNTEAFF
CDR3nt: TGTGCCAGCAGGGACAGGGGCCAAAACACTGAAGCTTTCTTT
d_gene: TRBD1
v_gene: TRBV2
abundance: few
j_gene: TRBJ1-1

CDR3aa: CASSQDQGAWNSPLHF
CDR3nt: TGCGCCAGCAGCCAAGATCAGGGGGCATGGAATTCACCCCTCCACTTT
d_gene: TRBD1
v_gene: TRBV4-1
abundance: -
j_gene: TRBJ1-6

CDR3aa: CASSRTGHRQPQHF
CDR3nt: TGTGCCAGCAGCAGGACAGGGCATCGGCAGCCCCAGCATTTT
d_gene: TRBD1
v_gene: TRBV7-2
abundance: few
j_gene: TRBJ1-5

CDR3aa: CAWRGRGPNQPQHF
CDR3nt: TGTGCCTGGAGGGGGAGGGGCCCCAATCAGCCCCAGCATTTT
d_gene: -
v_gene: TRBV30
abundance: -
j_gene: TRBJ1-5